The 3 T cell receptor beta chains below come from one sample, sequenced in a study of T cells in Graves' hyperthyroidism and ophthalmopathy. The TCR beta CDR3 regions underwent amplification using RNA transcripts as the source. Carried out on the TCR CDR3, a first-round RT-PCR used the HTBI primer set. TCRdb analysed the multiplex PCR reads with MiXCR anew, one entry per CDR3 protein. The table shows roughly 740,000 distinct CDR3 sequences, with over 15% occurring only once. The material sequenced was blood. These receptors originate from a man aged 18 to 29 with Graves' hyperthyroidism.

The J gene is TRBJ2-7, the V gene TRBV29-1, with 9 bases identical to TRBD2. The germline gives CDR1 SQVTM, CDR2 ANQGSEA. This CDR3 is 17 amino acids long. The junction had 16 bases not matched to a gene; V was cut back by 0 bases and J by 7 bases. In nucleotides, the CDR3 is TGCAGCGTTGAAGATCCCCGGAGTGCGGGAGGGCCTCGGGAGCAGTACTTC. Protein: CSVEDPRSAGGPREQYF.

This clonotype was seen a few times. CDR3 loop: CSASKREGTDTQYF. The CDR3 DNA sequence: TGCAGTGCTTCCAAGCGGGAGGGTACAGATACGCAGTATTTT. This chain uses TRBV20-1 with TRBJ2-3, with TRBD2 identical over 10 bases. The CDR3 length is 14 residues. V lost 5 bases, J lost 3 bases, and 5 bases stayed unmatched. The V gene's germline CDR1 is DFQATT and CDR2 SNEGSKA (reference sequence).

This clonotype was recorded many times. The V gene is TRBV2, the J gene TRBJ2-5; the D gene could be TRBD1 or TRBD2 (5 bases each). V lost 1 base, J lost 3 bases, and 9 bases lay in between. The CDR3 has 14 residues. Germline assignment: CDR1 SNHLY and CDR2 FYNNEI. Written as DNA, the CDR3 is TGTGCCAGCAGTGAAGTGGGACGGAAAGAGACCCAGTACTTC. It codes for CASSEVGRKETQYF.